This TCR beta chain was sequenced during a study of blood T cell repertoires in COVID-19. TCRdb's copy holds only in-frame clones and misses some; the assay was immunoSEQ multiplex PCR. This sample has about 200,000 clones, with roughly 78% found just once. The V end was cut by 6 bases, the J end by 2 bases, with 11 bases between. The CDR3 contains 13 residues. Germline lookup yields CDR1 MDHEN and CDR2 SYDVKM. Sequences were obtained from peripheral blood. The genes are TRBV28 and TRBJ2-7; maybe TRBD2 (6 bases). This clonotype was obtained from a woman of 80 years or more with active or convalescent COVID-19. The CDR3 region has the DNA TGTGCCAGCAGGGAGGGTACCACCTACGAGCAGTACTTC. Translation gives CASREGTTYEQYF.